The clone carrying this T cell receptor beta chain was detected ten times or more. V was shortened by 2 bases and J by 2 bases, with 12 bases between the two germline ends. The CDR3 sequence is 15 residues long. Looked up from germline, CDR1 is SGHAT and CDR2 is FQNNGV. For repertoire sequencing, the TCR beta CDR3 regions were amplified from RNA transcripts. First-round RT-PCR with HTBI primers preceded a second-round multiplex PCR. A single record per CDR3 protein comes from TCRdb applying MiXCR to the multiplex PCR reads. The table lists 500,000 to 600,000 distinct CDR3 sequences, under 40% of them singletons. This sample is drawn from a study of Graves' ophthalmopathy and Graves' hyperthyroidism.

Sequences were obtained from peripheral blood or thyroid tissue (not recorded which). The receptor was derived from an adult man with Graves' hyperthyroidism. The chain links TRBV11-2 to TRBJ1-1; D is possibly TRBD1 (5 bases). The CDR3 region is CASSLWRTPNTEAFF. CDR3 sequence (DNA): TGTGCCAGCAGCTTATGGCGGACACCTAACACTGAAGCTTTCTTT.